The next 20 T cell receptor beta chains were all read from a single sample in a study of blood T cell repertoires in COVID-19. Method: immunoSEQ multiplex PCR; TCRdb's copy keeps in-frame clones and lacks some. The profile covers roughly 35,000 clones, with approximately 80% appearing a single time and under 35% taken by the ten largest. The sequenced sample was peripheral blood. These receptors were taken from an elderly man with acute or convalescent COVID-19.

This clone was picked up a small number of times. The V and J genes are TRBV29-1 and TRBJ2-7, with D tentatively TRBD1 (6 bases). Germline assignment: CDR1 SQVTM and CDR2 ANQGSEA. The CDR3 has 12 residues. The DNA for the CDR3 is TGCAGTATACAGGGTGAGACCTACGAGCAGTACTTC. It codes for CSIQGETYEQYF.

The genes are TRBV5-4 and TRBJ2-2, with TRBD2 identical over 9 bases. Looked up from germline, CDR1 is SGHNT and CDR2 is YYREEE (reference sequence). The V gene end was trimmed by 5 bases and the J gene end by 3 bases; junction bases not matched to a gene: 5. This CDR3 comprises 15 residues. Here the CDR3 reads CASSPGLAYTGELFF. Written as DNA, the CDR3 is TGTGCCAGCAGTCCGGGACTAGCCTACACCGGGGAGCTGTTTTTT. The full variable domain, with the rest looked up from reference TRBV5-4 and TRBJ2-2, is ETGVTQSPTHLIKTRGQQVTLRCSSQSGHNTVSWYQQALGQGPQFIFQYYREEENGRGNFPPRFSGLQFPNYSSELNVNALELDDSALYLCASSPGLAYTGELFFGEGSRLTVL.

The rearrangement joins TRBV7-2 to TRBJ2-5, with 7 bases that match TRBD1. The V gene's germline CDR1 is SGHTA and CDR2 FQGNSA. The CDR3 has 14 residues. V dropped 5 bases and J dropped 0; count of bases not matched to a gene: 3. CDR3 sequence (DNA): TGTGCCAGCAGCCCGGACAGGTACCAAGAGACCCAGTACTTC. The encoded protein is CASSPDRYQETQYF.

This chain connects TRBV7-8 to TRBJ1-1, with TRBD1 matching 8 bases. The CDR3 consists of 15 residues. V shed 4 bases and J 4 bases; nucleotides not matched to a gene: 8. Germline CDR1 and CDR2: SGHVS and FQNEAQ. The CDR3 nucleotides are TGTGCCAGCAGCTACAGGCTAGGACAGGGCACTGAAGCTTTCTTT. Residues: CASSYRLGQGTEAFF.

This clone was counted a few times. This rearrangement joins TRBV18 to TRBJ1-2, with 8 bases matching TRBD1. The CDR3 consists of 15 residues. CDR1 KGHSH and CDR2 LQKENI come from the germline V gene. Trimming at V came to 4 bases and at J to 4 bases, leaving 8 bases not matched to a gene. The chain's CDR3 is CASSRQGAHSYGYTF. CDR3 coding DNA: TGTGCCAGCTCACGCCAGGGGGCGCATAGCTATGGCTACACCTTC.

The genes are TRBV4-3 and TRBJ2-1; D might be TRBD2 (6 bases). V was clipped by 1 base and J by 9 bases, with 13 bases between them. The CDR3 is 14 residues long. The V gene's germline CDR1 is LGHNA and CDR2 YSLEER. The chain's CDR3 is CASSQVGRLGEQFF. The CDR3 coding sequence is TGCGCCAGCAGCCAAGTAGGGAGGTTGGGTGAGCAGTTCTTC.

The chain joins TRBV7-6 to TRBJ2-3; 8 positions agree with TRBD2. Germline lookup yields CDR1 SGHVS and CDR2 FNYEAQ. With V trimmed by 1 base and J by 2 bases, 8 bases remained unmatched. The CDR3 runs 17 residues. CDR3 coding DNA: TGTGCCAGCAGCTTAGTGCTCGGGGGGGGGTACACAGATACGCAGTATTTT. It codes for CASSLVLGGGYTDTQYF.

This sequence joins TRBV5-8 and TRBJ2-5; D unresolved. Per germline, CDR1 SGHTS and CDR2 YDEGEE. This CDR3 has 14 residues. V was clipped by 1 base and J by 5 bases, with 12 bases between them. The DNA for the CDR3 is TGTGCCAGCAGCTTGCTACTGTCCCCGGAGACCCAGTACTTC. It specifies CASSLLLSPETQYF.

This clone appeared a few times. The rearrangement links TRBV13 to TRBJ2-7; 9 bases agree with TRBD2. The junction had 9 bases not matched to a gene; V was cut back by 8 bases and J by 7 bases. The CDR3 spans 13 residues. Germline CDR1 reads PRHDT; CDR2 reads FYEKMQ (reference sequence). The CDR3 region has the DNA TGTGCCAGCCTGGTAGCGGGAGACGGGGAGCAGTACTTC. This gives the protein CASLVAGDGEQYF.

The chain has TRBV4-3 and TRBJ2-5; TRBD2 might be the D (6 bases). The CDR3 has 14 amino acids. CDR1 is LGHNA, CDR2 YSLEER, per germline. Trimming pared 3 bases from V and 5 bases from J, leaving 13 bases between. For the CDR3, the DNA is TGCGCCAGCAGCCATAACCCGGGGGATGAGACCCAGTACTTC. Translating gives CASSHNPGDETQYF.

For this clone: The germline gene is not matched at one end of the junction; a read error may be the cause. The chain carries TRBV11-2 and TRBJ1-1, with D maybe TRBD1 (6 bases). Germline V gene sequence: CDR1 SGHAT, CDR2 FQNNGV. This CDR3 spans 13 amino acids. The CDR3 sequence: CASSLDRSGTPSF. The CDR3 nucleotides are TGTGCCAGCAGCTTAGATCGAAGTGGGACACCTTCTTTT.

V is TRBV5-1 and J is TRBJ2-3; tentative D call: TRBD1 (5 bases). Trimming removed 0 bases at V and 2 bases at J, with 13 bases between. The CDR3 runs to 16 residues. Germline assignment: CDR1 SGHRS and CDR2 YFSETQ. The CDR3 loop is CASSLADPGYTDTQYF. CDR3 bases: TGCGCCAGCAGCTTGGCAGACCCAGGGTACACAGATACGCAGTATTTT. Full variable domain (outside the CDR3, taken from reference TRBV5-1 and TRBJ2-3): KAGVTQTPRYLIKTRGQQVTLSCSPISGHRSVSWYQQTPGQGLQFLFEYFSETQRNKGNFPGRFSGRQFSNSRSEMNVSTLELGDSALYLCASSLADPGYTDTQYFGPGTRLTVL.

The CDR3: CSASRYRGTEAFF. CDR3 DNA sequence: TGCAGTGCTAGTAGGTATAGAGGGACTGAAGCTTTCTTT. The chain links TRBV20-1 to TRBJ1-1; the D is unclear. Trimming left V 3 bases short and J 5 bases short, with 13 bases between. Germline loops: CDR1 DFQATT, CDR2 SNEGSKA (reference sequence). This CDR3 has 13 amino acids.

The sample holds one count of this clone. The chain links TRBV28 to TRBJ1-1; tentatively, D is TRBD1 (5 bases). This CDR3 region has 14 residues. Deletions cut 2 bases from V and 1 base from J, with 8 bases between. CDR1 is MDHEN and CDR2 is SYDVKM in the germline V gene. The CDR3 bases are TGTGCCAGCAGTTTAGTTACAGGGAACACTGAAGCTTTCTTT. The encoded protein is CASSLVTGNTEAFF. The whole variable domain, filled in from reference TRBV28 and TRBJ1-1, reads DVKVTQSSRYLVKRTGEKVFLECVQDMDHENMFWYRQDPGLGLRLIYFSYDVKMKEKGDIPEGYSVSREKKERFSLILESASTNQTSMYLCASSLVTGNTEAFFGQGTRLTVV.

The rearrangement joins TRBV7-9 to TRBJ2-1; D not resolved. The CDR3 length is 17 residues. Trimming shortened V by 4 bases and J by 7 bases, and 23 bases separated the two germline ends. The germline V gene encodes CDR1 SEHNR and CDR2 FQNEAQ (reference sequence). This CDR3 is CASSSLREERPRNEQFF. In DNA, the CDR3 is TGTGCCAGCAGCTCCCTCCGAGAAGAACGGCCTAGGAATGAGCAGTTCTTC.

The rearrangement links TRBV10-1 to TRBJ2-7, with TRBD2 matching 14 bases. The CDR3 spans 16 residues. Germline V gene data show CDR1 as WNHNN and CDR2 as SYGVQD (reference sequence). Losses at the gene ends were 6 bases for V and 1 base for J; bases not matched to a gene: 5. The CDR3: CASSGTSGSRSYEQYF. The CDR3 nucleotides are TGCGCCAGCAGCGGGACTAGCGGGAGCAGGTCCTACGAGCAGTACTTC.

The gene calls are TRBV7-2 and TRBJ2-5; TRBD2 is a possible D gene (5 bases). The CDR3 runs 14 residues. The V gene lost 5 bases and the J gene lost 4 bases, with 14 bases spanning the gap. Germline CDR1 SGHTA, CDR2 FQGNSA. CDR3 nucleotide sequence: TGTGCCAGCAGCCCAGGACCCCGGGGAGAGACCCAGTACTTC. This translates into CASSPGPRGETQYF. Full variable domain (remainder filled in from reference TRBV7-2 and TRBJ2-5): GAGVSQSPSNKVTEKGKDVELRCDPISGHTALYWYRQSLGQGLEFLIYFQGNSAPDKSGLPSDRFSAERTGGSVSTLTIQRTQQEDSAVYLCASSPGPRGETQYFGPGTRLLVL.

This clone is termed hyperexpanded. Other DNA sequences in the sample encode the same CDR3. CDR3 sequence: CASSGQESSGELFF. The CDR3 nucleotides read TGTGCCAGCAGCGGGCAGGAATCGTCTGGGGAGCTGTTTTTT. The chain links TRBV9 to TRBJ2-2; D ambiguous. The CDR3 has 14 amino acids. Trimming stripped 3 bases from V and 8 bases from J, with 14 bases between. Germline loops: CDR1 SGDLS, CDR2 YYNGEE. Drawing the rest from reference TRBV9 and TRBJ2-2, the complete variable domain is DSGVTQTPKHLITATGQRVTLRCSPRSGDLSVYWYQQSLDQGLQFLIQYYNGEERAKGNILERFSAQQFPDLHSELNLSSLELGDSALYFCASSGQESSGELFFGEGSRLTVL.

Ten or more counts support this clone. The rearrangement joins TRBV30 to TRBJ1-4, with 7 positions matching TRBD1. CDR3 length equals 13 residues. The ends lost 6 bases at V and 8 bases at J; junction bases unmatched: 9. The germline V gene has CDR1 GTSNPN and CDR2 SVGIG (reference sequence). CDR3 coding DNA: TGTGCCTGCCAAGTCAGGGGGAGGGAAAAACTGTTTTTT. Residues: CACQVRGREKLFF.

This clone has only a few counts. The chain carries TRBV6-4 and TRBJ2-2, with D possibly matching TRBD1 (5 bases). The CDR3 runs to 14 residues. V lost 8 bases, J lost 1 base, and 11 bases lay in between. Germline V gene sequence: CDR1 MRHNA, CDR2 SNTAGT. The DNA for the CDR3 is TGTGCCAGCCGATGGACATTGAACACCGGGGAGCTGTTTTTT. This gives the protein CASRWTLNTGELFF.